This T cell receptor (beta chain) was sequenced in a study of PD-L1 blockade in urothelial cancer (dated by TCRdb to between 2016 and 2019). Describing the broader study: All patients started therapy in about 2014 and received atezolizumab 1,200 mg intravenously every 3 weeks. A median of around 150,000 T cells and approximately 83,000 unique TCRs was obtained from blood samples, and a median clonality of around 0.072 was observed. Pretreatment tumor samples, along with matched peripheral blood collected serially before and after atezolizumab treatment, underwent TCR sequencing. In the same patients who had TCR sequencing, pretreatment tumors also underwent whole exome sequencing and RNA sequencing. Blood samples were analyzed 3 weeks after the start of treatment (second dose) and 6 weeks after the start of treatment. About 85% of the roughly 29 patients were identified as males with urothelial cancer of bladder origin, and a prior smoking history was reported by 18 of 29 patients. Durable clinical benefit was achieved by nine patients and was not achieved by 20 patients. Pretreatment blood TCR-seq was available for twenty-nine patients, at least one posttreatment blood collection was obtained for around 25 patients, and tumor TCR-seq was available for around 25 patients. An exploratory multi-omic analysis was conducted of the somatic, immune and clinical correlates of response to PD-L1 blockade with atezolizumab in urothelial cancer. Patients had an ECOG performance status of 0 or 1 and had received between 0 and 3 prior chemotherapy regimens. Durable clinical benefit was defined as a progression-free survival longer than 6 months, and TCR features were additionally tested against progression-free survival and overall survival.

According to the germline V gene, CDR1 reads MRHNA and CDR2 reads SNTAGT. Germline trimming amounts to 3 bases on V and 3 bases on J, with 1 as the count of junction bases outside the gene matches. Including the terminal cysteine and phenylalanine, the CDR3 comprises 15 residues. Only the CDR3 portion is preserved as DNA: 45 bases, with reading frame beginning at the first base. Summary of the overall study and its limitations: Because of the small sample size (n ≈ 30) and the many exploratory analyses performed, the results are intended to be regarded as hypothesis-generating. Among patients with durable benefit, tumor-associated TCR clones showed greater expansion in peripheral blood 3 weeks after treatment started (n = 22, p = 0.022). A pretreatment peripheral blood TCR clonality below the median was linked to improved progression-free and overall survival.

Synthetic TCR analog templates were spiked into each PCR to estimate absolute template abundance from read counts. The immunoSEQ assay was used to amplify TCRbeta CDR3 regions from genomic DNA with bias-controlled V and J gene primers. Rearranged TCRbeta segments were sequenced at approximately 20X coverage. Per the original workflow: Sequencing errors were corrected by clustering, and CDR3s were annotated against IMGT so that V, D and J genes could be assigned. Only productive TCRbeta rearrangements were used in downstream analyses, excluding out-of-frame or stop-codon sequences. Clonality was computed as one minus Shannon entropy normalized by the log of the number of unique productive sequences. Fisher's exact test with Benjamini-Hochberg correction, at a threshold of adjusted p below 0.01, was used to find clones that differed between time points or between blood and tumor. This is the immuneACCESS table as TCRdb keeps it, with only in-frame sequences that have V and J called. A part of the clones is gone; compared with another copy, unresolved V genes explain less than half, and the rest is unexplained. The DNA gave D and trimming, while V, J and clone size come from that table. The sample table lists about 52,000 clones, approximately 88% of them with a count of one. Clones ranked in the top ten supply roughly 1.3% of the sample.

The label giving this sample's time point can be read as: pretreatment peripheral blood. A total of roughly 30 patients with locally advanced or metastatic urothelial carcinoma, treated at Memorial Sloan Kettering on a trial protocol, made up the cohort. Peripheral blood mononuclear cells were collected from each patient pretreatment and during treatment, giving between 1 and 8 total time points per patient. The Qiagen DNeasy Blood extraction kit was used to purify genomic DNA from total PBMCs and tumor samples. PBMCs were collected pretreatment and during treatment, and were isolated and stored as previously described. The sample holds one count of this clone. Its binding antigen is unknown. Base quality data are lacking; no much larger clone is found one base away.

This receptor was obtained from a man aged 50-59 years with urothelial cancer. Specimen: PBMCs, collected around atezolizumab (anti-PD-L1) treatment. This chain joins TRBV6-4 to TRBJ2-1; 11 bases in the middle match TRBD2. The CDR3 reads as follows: CASSETSGDYNEQFF. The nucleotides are TGTGCCAGCAGTGAGACTAGCGGGGACTACAATGAGCAGTTCTTC.